This T cell receptor beta chain was retrieved from a study of blood T cell repertoires in COVID-19. Study-wide context: Sources were T cells, B-cell-depleted T cells, or PBMCs; the material itself was cDNA or gDNA.

Original data processing: Amplification with reference gene primers provided the estimates of nucleated cell counts. The protocol was immunoSEQ multiplex PCR, while the TCRdb copy is restricted to in-frame clones and leaves out a portion. That table furnishes V, J and clone size, whereas the DNA furnished D and trimming. The data hold approximately 410,000 clones, with roughly 89% observed a single time. Sequencing was performed on peripheral blood. The origin of this receptor is a woman aged 25 to 39 with active or convalescent COVID-19.

The CDR3 DNA follows: TGTGCCAGCAGCGCGACTAGCGGGGGGGCTTACAGGGAGCAGTACTTC. Encoded protein: CASSATSGGAYREQYF. The chain carries TRBV7-2 and TRBJ2-7, with 14 bases aligning to TRBD2. From germline, CDR1 is SGHTA and CDR2 FQGNSA. This CDR3 has 16 residues. V lost 5 bases, J lost 7 bases, and 10 bases stayed unmatched.